This TCR beta chain was recovered during a study of CD8+CD57+ T cells in acquired aplastic anemia. The wider study: CD4+ and CD8+ cells, once sorted, gave DNA averaging approximately 3.3 ug.

The V and J ends lost 0 bases and 6 bases respectively, with 6 bases between them. This CDR3 comprises 14 residues. This clonotype came up a few times. Sequenced patients had shown CD8+CD57+ cell expansion by flow cytometry. No therapy was given to patients before blood sampling. The study profiled TCR beta VDJ and CDR3 using genomic DNA as template. TCRdb used MiXCR to reprocess the reads, holding one entry per CDR3 protein. The sample includes 200,000 or so distinct CDR3 sequences, 65% seen only once; the top ten take around 60%. The sequenced material came from sorted CD4+, CD8+, or CD8+CD57+ T cells (not recorded which) from PBMCs. The TCR comes from a human donor with aplastic anemia. V and J are TRBV12-3 or TRBV12-4 and TRBJ1-6, with D possibly matching TRBD1 (6 bases). The CDR3 protein is CASSLAGGNSPLHF. The CDR3 DNA reads as TGTGCCAGCAGTTTAGCAGGGGGTAATTCACCCCTCCACTTT.